These 10 T cell receptor beta chains were all obtained from the same sample, sequenced in a study of CD8 T cells in ankylosing spondylitis. The study, taken as a whole, reports: It appeared that ankylosing spondylitis blood was characterized by a TCR beta motif of roughly 8 highly homologous variants.

TCRdb independently ran MiXCR on the 5' RACE reads; one entry per CDR3 protein. The sample includes 350,000 or so distinct CDR3 sequences, approximately 8% of them seen just once. The antigens of these receptors remain unknown. Source material: blood, either unsorted or a sorted T cell fraction (not recorded which). These receptors were taken from a male donor with ankylosing spondylitis.

This clonotype was picked up many times. V usage is TRBV18 and J usage is TRBJ2-1; D is perhaps TRBD2 (5 bases). The CDR3 loop spans 16 amino acids. V lost 4 bases and J 0 bases, leaving 13 bases between the germline ends. From germline, CDR1 is KGHSH and CDR2 LQKENI. CDR3: CASSLPGFHSYNEQFF. As DNA, the CDR3 is TGTGCCAGCTCACTCCCGGGATTCCACTCCTACAATGAGCAGTTCTTC.

The CDR3 DNA reads as TGTGCCAGCAGCTTGGCCCGACAGGGCGACGAAAAACTGTTTTTT. It specifies CASSLARQGDEKLFF. The chain joins TRBV5-6 to TRBJ1-4, with 7 bases that match TRBD1. CDR1 is SGHDT, CDR2 YYEEEE, per germline. The CDR3 sequence is 15 residues long. J lost 8 bases, V lost 0 bases, and 7 bases had no gene match.

This clonotype was recorded a few times. The chain has TRBV5-1 and TRBJ2-7; D is possibly TRBD2 (5 bases). The CDR3 sequence is 15 residues long. V was clipped by 4 bases and J by 1 base, with 15 bases between them. The V gene's germline CDR1 is SGHRS and CDR2 YFSETQ. The CDR3 spells CASSQPQPGSYEQYF. CDR3 nucleotides: TGCGCCAGCAGCCAACCTCAGCCGGGGTCCTACGAGCAGTACTTC.

The V call is TRBV3-1, the J call TRBJ1-3; D is ambiguous. CDR1 and CDR2 (germline): LGHDT, YNNKEL (reference sequence). The CDR3 consists of 15 residues. Trimming took 2 bases from V and 2 from J, leaving 10 bases between them. CDR3 coding DNA: TGTGCCAGCAGCCAAAATGTGGTTGCTGGAAACACCATATATTTT. This codes for CASSQNVVAGNTIYF.

This clonotype was seen repeatedly, ten times or more. This chain connects TRBV7-2 to TRBJ2-7, with no clear D. Germline loops: CDR1 SGHTA, CDR2 FQGNSA. The length of the CDR3 is 14 residues. Trimming removed 1 base at V and 2 bases at J, with 9 bases between. CDR3 sequence: CASSLVVLPYEQYF. The CDR3 DNA sequence: TGTGCCAGCAGCTTAGTTGTATTGCCCTACGAGCAGTACTTC.

V is TRBV27 and J is TRBJ2-7, with 12 bases that match TRBD2. This CDR3 spans 16 amino acids. Germline V gene lookup returns CDR1 MNHEY and CDR2 SMNVEV (reference sequence). V shed 6 bases, J shed 4 bases, and the junction held 10 bases outside the gene matches. The CDR3 DNA sequence: TGTGCCAGCAGCTCAGGCGGGGGACTAGCGGGTTACGAGCAGTACTTC. It encodes CASSSGGGLAGYEQYF.

This clonotype was picked up a small number of times. V and J are TRBV7-9 and TRBJ1-6; D is perhaps TRBD1 (5 bases). V was cut by 3 bases and J by 6 bases, with 9 bases left in between. Germline loops: CDR1 SEHNR, CDR2 FQNEAQ (reference sequence). The CDR3 has 14 amino acids. This CDR3 reads CASSLSGINSPLHF. The CDR3 region has the DNA TGTGCCAGCAGCTTGTCAGGGATTAATTCACCCCTCCACTTT.

The chain has TRBV6-2 or TRBV6-3 and TRBJ2-6; D not resolved. The V and J ends lost 6 bases and 0 bases respectively, with 12 bases between them. The germline V gene has CDR1 MNHEY and CDR2 SVGEGT. The CDR3 totals 16 residues. CDR3: CASSQLGGSGANVLTF. CDR3 DNA sequence: TGTGCCAGCAGCCAATTAGGCGGCTCTGGGGCCAACGTCCTGACTTTC.

This sequence joins TRBV9 and TRBJ2-6, with D possibly being TRBD1 (6 bases). The length of the CDR3 is 19 residues. The V gene's germline CDR1 is SGDLS and CDR2 YYNGEE. Trimming shortened V by 1 base and J by 0 bases, and 17 bases separated the two germline ends. For the CDR3, the DNA is TGTGCCAGCAGCGTATACCGGGACACCCCGTCCTCTGGGGCCAACGTCCTGACTTTC. It codes for CASSVYRDTPSSGANVLTF.

The gene calls are TRBV5-1 and TRBJ2-1; 10 bases are a match to TRBD2. Germline V gives CDR1 SGHRS, CDR2 YFSETQ. The CDR3 covers 14 residues. J gave up 7 bases and V 3 bases, and 4 bases lay outside the gene matches. The CDR3 coding sequence is TGCGCCAGCAGCTCTAGCGGGAGATTAAATGAGCAGTTCTTC. It specifies CASSSSGRLNEQFF.